This T cell receptor (beta chain) was sequenced for a study of post-analysis software for immune sequencing data. On this clonotype: Its target is not known.

Study-wide findings and caveats: Versus controls, multiple sclerosis patients showed significantly lower diversity (normalized Chao1). Strong co-clustering by F measure was seen for same-batch samples.

TCR beta cDNA libraries had unique molecular identifiers. The yield from roughly 1 to 10 million T cells was around 500,000 cDNA molecules in total. From the PCR reads, TCRdb called clonotypes with MiXCR, one entry per CDR3 protein. Among about 770,000 distinct CDR3 sequences listed, just over 45% were seen once. The sample was blood. This receptor was taken from a girl between 10 and 17 years old with multiple sclerosis.

The DNA of the CDR3 is TGCAGTGCTAGGGACTACCGGAGCACAGATACGCAGTATTTT. This gives the protein CSARDYRSTDTQYF. The rearrangement links TRBV20-1 to TRBJ2-3, with D possibly TRBD2 on 6 matching bases. The germline V gene encodes CDR1 DFQATT and CDR2 SNEGSKA (reference sequence). V lost 3 bases to trimming and J lost 0 bases, with 10 bases between them. The CDR3 extends over 14 amino acids.